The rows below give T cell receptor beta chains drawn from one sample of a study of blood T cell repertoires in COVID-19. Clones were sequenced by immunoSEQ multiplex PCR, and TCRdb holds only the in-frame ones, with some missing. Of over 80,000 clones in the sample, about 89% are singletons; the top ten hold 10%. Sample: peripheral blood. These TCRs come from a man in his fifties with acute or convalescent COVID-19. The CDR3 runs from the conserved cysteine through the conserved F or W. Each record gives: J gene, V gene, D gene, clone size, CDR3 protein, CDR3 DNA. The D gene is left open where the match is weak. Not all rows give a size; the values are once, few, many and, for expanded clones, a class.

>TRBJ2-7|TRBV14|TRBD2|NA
CASSPFPGGPSYEQYF
TGTGCCAGCAGCCCATTCCCGGGAGGGCCTTCCTACGAGCAGTACTTC
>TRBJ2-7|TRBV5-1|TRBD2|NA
CASSPASSGAPYEQYF
TGCGCCAGCAGCCCCGCTTCTAGCGGGGCACCCTACGAGCAGTACTTC
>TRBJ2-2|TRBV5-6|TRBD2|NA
CASSLLGGRATGELFF
TGTGCCAGCAGCTTGCTGGGAGGGAGGGCCACCGGGGAGCTGTTTTTT
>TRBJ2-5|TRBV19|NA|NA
CASSQRSRWQQETQYF
TGTGCCAGTAGTCAGAGGTCTAGGTGGCAGCAAGAGACCCAGTACTTC
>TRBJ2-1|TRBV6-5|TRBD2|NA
CASTSTSGSYNEQFF
TGTGCCAGCACGTCGACTAGCGGGAGTTACAATGAGCAGTTCTTC
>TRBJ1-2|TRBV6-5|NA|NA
CASSPGTFNYGYTF
TGTGCCAGCAGCCCCGGGACTTTTAACTATGGCTACACCTTC
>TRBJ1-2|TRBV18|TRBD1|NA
CASSITGDSSNYGYTF
TGTGCCAGCTCGATCACCGGGGACAGCTCAAACTATGGCTACACCTTC
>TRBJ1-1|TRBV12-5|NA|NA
CASGLVDLLFRAEAFF
TGTGCTAGTGGTTTGGTAGACCTTCTTTTCAGGGCTGAAGCTTTCTTT
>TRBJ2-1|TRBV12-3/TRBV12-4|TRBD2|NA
CASSLYGRVKFF
TGTGCCAGCAGTTTATACGGGAGGGTAAAGTTCTTC
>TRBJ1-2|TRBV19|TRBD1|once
CASSPRGTGIYGYTF
TGTGCCAGTAGCCCAAGAGGGACAGGGATCTATGGCTACACCTTC
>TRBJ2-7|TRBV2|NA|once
CASSVTSTVNLYEQYF
TGTGCCAGCAGTGTGACAAGCACAGTAAATCTCTACGAGCAGTACTTC
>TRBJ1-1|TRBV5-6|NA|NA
CASSFIRAEAFF
TGTGCCAGCAGCTTCATCCGGGCTGAAGCTTTCTTT
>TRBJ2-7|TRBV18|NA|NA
CASSSSGSYEQYF
TGTGCCAGCTCGTCCTCGGGGTCCTACGAGCAGTACTTC
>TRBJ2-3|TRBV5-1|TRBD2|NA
CASSSSGGSTDTQYF
TGCGCCAGCAGTTCTAGCGGAGGGAGCACAGATACGCAGTATTTT
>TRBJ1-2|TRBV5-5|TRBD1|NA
CASSNPGQGGYTF
TGTGCCAGCAGCAACCCGGGACAGGGAGGCTACACCTTC
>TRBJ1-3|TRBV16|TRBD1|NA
CASSSTGAGNTIYF
TGTGCCAGCAGTTCGACAGGGGCTGGAAACACCATATATTTT
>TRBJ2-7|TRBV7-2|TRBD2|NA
CASSSGLAGGYEQYF
TGTGCCAGCAGCTCCGGACTAGCGGGAGGTTACGAGCAGTACTTC
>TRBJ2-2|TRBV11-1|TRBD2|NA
CASSLIAGVSTGELFF
TGTGCCAGCAGCTTAATAGCGGGAGTTAGTACCGGGGAGCTGTTTTTT
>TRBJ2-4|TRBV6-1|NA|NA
CASSEQSVAKNIQYF
TGTGCCAGCAGTGAACAGTCAGTAGCCAAAAACATTCAGTACTTC
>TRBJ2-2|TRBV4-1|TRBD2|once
CASRPSGSNTGELFF
TGCGCCAGCAGGCCTAGCGGTTCGAACACCGGGGAGCTGTTTTTT
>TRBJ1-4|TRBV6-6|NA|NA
CASSPPVVPNPAEMREKLFF
TGTGCCAGCAGCCCCCCAGTGGTTCCCAACCCGGCAGAAATGAGGGAAAAACTGTTTTTT
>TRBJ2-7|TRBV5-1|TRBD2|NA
CASSASSGRAYEQYF
TGCGCCAGCAGCGCCTCTAGCGGGAGGGCCTACGAGCAGTACTTC
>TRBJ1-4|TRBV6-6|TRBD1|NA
CASSHRDRVGSTNEKLFF
TGTGCCAGCAGTCACAGGGACAGGGTGGGGTCAACTAATGAAAAACTGTTTTTT
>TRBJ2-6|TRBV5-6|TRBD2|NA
CASSRGERGQANVLTF
TGTGCCAGCAGTCGGGGGGAAAGGGGCCAGGCCAACGTCCTGACTTTC
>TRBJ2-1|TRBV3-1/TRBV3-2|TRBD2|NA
CASGKREGLNEQFF
TGTGCCAGCGGAAAGCGGGAGGGCCTCAATGAGCAGTTCTTC
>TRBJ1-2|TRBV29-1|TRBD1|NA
CSAGQSYGYTF
TGCAGCGCGGGACAGTCCTATGGCTACACCTTC
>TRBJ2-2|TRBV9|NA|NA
CASSIDRRSNTGELFF
TGTGCCAGCAGCATCGACAGGAGATCGAACACCGGGGAGCTGTTTTTT
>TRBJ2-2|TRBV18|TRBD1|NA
CASSPTGASGELFF
TGTGCCAGCTCACCGACAGGGGCGAGCGGGGAGCTGTTTTTT
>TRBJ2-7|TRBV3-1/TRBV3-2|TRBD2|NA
CASSQGLAGAYEQYF
TGTGCCAGCAGCCAAGGGTTAGCGGGAGCCTACGAGCAGTACTTC
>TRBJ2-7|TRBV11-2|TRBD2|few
CASSLAGGTYEQYF
TGTGCCAGCAGCTTAGCGGGAGGGACCTACGAGCAGTACTTC
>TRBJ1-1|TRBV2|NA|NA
CASSAGGTPEAFF
TGTGCCAGCAGTGCCGGGGGAACCCCTGAAGCTTTCTTT
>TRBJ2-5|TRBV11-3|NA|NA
CASSLGQGQETQYF
TGTGCCAGCAGCTTAGGCCAGGGACAAGAGACCCAGTACTTC
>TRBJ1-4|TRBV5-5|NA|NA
CASSTLGATNEKLFF
TGTGCCAGCAGCACCCTAGGGGCAACTAATGAAAAACTGTTTTTT
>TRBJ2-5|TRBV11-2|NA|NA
CASSLGRGREETQYF
TGTGCCAGCAGCTTAGGGCGGGGCAGGGAGGAGACCCAGTACTTC
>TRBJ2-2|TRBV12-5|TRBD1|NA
CASGRGTGVERKPGELFF
TGTGCTAGTGGTCGCGGGACAGGGGTAGAAAGGAAGCCCGGGGAGCTGTTTTTT
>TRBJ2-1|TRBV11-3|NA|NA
CASSPVRGREVGEQFF
TGTGCCAGCAGCCCTGTAAGGGGGCGGGAGGTAGGAGAGCAGTTCTTC
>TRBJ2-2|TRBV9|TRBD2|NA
CASTNRPPSGGTGELFF
TGTGCCAGCACCAACCGACCTCCTAGCGGGGGCACCGGGGAGCTGTTTTTT
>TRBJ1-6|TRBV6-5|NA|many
CASSYSPQGGNSPLHF
TGTGCCAGCAGTTACTCTCCTCAGGGAGGCAATTCACCCCTCCACTTT
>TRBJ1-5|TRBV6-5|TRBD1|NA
CASSPGQGRDQPQHF
TGTGCCAGCAGCCCGGGACAGGGGCGGGATCAGCCCCAGCATTTT
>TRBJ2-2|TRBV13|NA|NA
CASSFFTGMSTGELFF
TGTGCCAGCAGCTTCTTTACAGGGATGAGCACCGGGGAGCTGTTTTTT
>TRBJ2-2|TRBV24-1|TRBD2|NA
CATRPASGVNTGELFF
TGTGCCACCAGACCCGCTAGCGGGGTGAACACCGGGGAGCTGTTTTTT